This TCR beta chain derives from a study of OX40 agonist ivuxolimab in advanced cancers. Looking at the study overall: Ivuxolimab is a fully human IgG2 antibody that activates OX40 (CD134). Partial responses were achieved by three patients: one hepatocellular carcinoma, two cutaneous melanoma.

Study results and caveats: In the 0.1 to 3.0 mg/kg range, CD4+ and CD8+ blood T cells had expanded clonally by week 6.

To note about this clone: Its antigen is currently unknown.

The CDR3 has 14 residues. CDR1 and CDR2 (germline): MDHEN, SYDVKM. The V end was cut by 3 bases, the J end by 7 bases, with 15 bases between. Clones were sequenced by immunoSEQ multiplex PCR, and TCRdb holds only the in-frame ones, with some missing. The sample contains more than 75,000 clones, around 80% of which appear only once. The rearrangement links TRBV28 to TRBJ2-5; the D is unclear. This receptor was obtained from an adult with an advanced solid tumor such as melanoma, head and neck, liver or kidney cancer. This sample comprised CD4+ or CD8+ T cells sorted from blood, obtained in a trial of the OX40 agonist ivuxolimab. The CDR3, as DNA: TGTGCCAGCAGTTTCCCCTCGGCCTCTGGGACCCAGTACTTC. Its protein is CASSFPSASGTQYF.